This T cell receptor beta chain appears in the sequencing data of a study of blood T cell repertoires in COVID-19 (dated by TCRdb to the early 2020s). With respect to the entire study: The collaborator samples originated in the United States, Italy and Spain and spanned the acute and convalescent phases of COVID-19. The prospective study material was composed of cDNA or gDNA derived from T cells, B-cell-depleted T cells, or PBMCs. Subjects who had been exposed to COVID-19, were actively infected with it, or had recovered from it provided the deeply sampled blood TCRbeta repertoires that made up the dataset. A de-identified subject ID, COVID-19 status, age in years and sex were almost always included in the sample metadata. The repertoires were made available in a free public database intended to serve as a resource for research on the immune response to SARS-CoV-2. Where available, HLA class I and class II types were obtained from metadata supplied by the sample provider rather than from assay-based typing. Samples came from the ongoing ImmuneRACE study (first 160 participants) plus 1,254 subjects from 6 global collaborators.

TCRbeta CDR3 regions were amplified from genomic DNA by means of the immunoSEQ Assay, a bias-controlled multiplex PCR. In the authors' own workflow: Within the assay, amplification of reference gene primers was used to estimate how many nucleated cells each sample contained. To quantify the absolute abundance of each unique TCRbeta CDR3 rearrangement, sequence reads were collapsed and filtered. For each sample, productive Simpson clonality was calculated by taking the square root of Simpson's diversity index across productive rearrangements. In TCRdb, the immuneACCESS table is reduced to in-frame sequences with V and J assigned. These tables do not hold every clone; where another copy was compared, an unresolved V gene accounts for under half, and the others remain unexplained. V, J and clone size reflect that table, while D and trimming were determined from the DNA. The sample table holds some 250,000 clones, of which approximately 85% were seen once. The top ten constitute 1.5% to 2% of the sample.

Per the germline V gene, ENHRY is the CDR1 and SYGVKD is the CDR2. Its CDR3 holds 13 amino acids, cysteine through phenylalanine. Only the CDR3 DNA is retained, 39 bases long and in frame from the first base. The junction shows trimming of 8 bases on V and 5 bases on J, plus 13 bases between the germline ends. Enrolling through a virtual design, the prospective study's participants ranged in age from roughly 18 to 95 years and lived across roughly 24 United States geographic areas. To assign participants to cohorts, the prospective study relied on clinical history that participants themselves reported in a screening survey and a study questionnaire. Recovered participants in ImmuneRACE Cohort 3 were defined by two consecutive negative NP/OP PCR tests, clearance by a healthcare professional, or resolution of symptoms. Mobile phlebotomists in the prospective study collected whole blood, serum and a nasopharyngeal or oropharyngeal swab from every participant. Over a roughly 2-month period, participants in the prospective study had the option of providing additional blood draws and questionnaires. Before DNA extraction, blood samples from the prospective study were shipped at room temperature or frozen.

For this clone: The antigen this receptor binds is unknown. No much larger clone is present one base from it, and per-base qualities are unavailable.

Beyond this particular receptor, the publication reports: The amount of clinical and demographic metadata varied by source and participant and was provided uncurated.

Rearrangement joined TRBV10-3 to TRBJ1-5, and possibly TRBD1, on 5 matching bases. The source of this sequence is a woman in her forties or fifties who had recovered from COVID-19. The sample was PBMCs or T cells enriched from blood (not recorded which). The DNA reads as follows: TGTGCCATCTCTACGTCGGGGGATCAGCCCCAGCATTTT. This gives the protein CAISTSGDQPQHF.